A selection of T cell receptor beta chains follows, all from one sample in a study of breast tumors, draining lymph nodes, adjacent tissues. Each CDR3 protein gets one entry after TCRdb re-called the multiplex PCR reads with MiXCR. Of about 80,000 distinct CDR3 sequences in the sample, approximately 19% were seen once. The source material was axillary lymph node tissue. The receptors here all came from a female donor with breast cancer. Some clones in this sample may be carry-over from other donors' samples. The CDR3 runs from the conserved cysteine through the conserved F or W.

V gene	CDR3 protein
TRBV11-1	CASSPPGLARGEQFF
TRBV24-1	CATSVPGQGTETQYF
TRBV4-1	CASSQVAGGPLVYEQYF
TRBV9	CASSVGPGETQYF
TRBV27	CASSTYRGEVSEQYF
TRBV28	CASRVGYEQYF
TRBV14	CASSRGGIRDSGNTIYF
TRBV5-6	CASKSYDAQFF
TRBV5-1	CASSSGIAVTGELFF
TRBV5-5	CASSLQGRGGSYEQYF
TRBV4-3	CASSQDYWAGSYEQYF
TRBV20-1	CSAPKAAQGDEKLFF
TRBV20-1	CSVVDSGSTDTQYF
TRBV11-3	CASSLGDRDEQYF
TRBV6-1	CASRRRAAGGSQYF
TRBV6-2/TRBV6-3	CASSRKSGTSGREKQETQYF
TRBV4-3	CASSQDSYQGQGVQQYF
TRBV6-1	CASRLHNTGELFF
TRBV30	CAWNRDSSYNSPLHF
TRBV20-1	CSAKGQVVTYEQYF
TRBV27	CATGGLAAWEDTQYF
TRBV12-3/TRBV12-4	CASSGPGQGVNQPQHF
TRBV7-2	CASSLGVVSGETQYF
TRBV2	CASSESGRGGYGYTF
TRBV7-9	CASSLGPGAGVDTQYF
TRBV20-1	CSARGNVAGGPVREQFF
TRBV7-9	CASSTRDRGLCNEQFF
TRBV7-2	CASSQGLYGVATEAFF
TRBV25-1	CASSELTGTGNNEQFF
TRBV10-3	CAISRTGEGEQFF
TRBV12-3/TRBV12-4	CASSLAGRSNSPLHF
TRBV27	CASSFDWSGRDTQYF
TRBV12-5	CASTLERGNEQFF
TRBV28	CASDPGQGVTYEQYF
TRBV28	CASSLSSDRVLADTQYF
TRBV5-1	CASSLGDLTDTQYF